The clone carrying this TCR beta chain appeared once. The assay was immunoSEQ multiplex PCR, and TCRdb's table has in-frame clones only and misses some. The sample holds roughly 32,000 clones, approximately 89% seen once. V was pared by 0 bases and J by 6 bases, with 13 bases of the junction left unmatched. The germline V gene has CDR1 MNHNS and CDR2 SASEGT. This CDR3 spans 19 amino acids. The data derive from a study of blood T cell repertoires in COVID-19. On the study more broadly: PBMCs, B-cell-depleted T cells, or T cells provided the cDNA or gDNA that made up the material.

The chain uses TRBV6-1 and TRBJ1-6; 8 bases agree with TRBD1. The sequence was collected from a man aged 60 to 75 with active or convalescent COVID-19. The sequenced sample was peripheral blood. CDR3 region: CASSEAEYRTGFGNSPLHF. CDR3 in DNA: TGTGCCAGCAGTGAAGCTGAGTATAGGACAGGGTTTGGTAATTCACCCCTCCACTTT.